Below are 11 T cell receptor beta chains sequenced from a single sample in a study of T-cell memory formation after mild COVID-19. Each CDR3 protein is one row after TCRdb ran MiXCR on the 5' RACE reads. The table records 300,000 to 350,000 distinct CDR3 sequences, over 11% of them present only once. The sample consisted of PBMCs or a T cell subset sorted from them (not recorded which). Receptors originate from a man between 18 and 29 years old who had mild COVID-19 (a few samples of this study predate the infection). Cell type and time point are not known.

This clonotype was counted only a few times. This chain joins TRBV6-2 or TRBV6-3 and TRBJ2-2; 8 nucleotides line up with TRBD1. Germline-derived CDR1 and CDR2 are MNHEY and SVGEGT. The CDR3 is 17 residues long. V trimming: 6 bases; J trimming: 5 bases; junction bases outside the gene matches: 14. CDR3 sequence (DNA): TGTGCCAGCAGACCGGACAGGGTGCTCGGGCGGACCGGGGAGCTGTTTTTT. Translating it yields CASRPDRVLGRTGELFF.

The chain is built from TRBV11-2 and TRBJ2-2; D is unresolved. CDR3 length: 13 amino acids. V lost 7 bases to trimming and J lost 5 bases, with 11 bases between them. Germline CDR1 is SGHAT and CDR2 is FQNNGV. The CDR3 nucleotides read TGTGCCAGCACCCCTTGGAGTACCGGGGAGCTGTTTTTT. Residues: CASTPWSTGELFF.

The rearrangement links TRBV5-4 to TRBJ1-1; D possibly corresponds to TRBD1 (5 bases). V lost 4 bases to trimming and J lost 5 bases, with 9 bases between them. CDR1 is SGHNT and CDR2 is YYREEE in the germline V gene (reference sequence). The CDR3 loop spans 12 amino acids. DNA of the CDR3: TGTGCCAGCAGCCGAGGGGAAACTGAAGCTTTCTTT. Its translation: CASSRGETEAFF.

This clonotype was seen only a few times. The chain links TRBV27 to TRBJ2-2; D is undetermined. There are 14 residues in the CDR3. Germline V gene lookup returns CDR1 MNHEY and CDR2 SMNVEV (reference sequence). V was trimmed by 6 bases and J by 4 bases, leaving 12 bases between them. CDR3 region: CASSPIQVTGELFF. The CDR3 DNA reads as TGTGCCAGCAGCCCCATTCAGGTCACCGGGGAGCTGTTTTTT.

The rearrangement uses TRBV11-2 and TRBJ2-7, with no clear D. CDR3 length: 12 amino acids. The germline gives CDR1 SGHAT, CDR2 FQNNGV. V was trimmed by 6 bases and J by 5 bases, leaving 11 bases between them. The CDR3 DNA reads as TGTGCCAGCAGTCTCACGCTACACGAGCAGTACTTC. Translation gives CASSLTLHEQYF.

CDR3 DNA sequence: TGTGCCAGCAGTTCGATTGCTTCTGGAAACACCATATATTTT. Translated, it gives CASSSIASGNTIYF. The chain employs TRBV27 and TRBJ1-3; D is undetermined. V was clipped by 4 bases and J by 1 base, with 8 bases between them. The CDR3 runs 14 residues. Per germline, CDR1 MNHEY and CDR2 SMNVEV (reference sequence).

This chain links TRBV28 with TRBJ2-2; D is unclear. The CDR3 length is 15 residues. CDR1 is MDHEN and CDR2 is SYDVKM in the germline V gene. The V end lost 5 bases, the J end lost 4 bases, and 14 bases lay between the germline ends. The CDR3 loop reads CASSKASTPTGELFF. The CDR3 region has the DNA TGTGCCAGCAGTAAGGCCTCGACACCCACCGGGGAGCTGTTTTTT.

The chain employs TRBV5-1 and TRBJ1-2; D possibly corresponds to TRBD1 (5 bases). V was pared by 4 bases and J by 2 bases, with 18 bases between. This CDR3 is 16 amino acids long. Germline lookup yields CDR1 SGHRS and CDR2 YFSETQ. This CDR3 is CASSAGIALRNYGYTF. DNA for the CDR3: TGCGCCAGCAGCGCAGGGATTGCCTTAAGGAACTATGGCTACACCTTC.

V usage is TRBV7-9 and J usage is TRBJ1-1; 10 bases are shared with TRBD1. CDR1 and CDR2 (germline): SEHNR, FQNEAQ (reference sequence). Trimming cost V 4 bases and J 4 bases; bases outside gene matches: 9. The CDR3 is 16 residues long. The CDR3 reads CASSSPEGQGRTEAFF. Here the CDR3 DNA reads TGTGCCAGCAGCTCGCCCGAGGGACAGGGGCGCACTGAAGCTTTCTTT.

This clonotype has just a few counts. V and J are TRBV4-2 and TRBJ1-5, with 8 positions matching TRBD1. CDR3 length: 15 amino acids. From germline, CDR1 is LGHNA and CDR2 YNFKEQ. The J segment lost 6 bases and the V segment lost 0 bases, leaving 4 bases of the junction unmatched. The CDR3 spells CASSQEVTGGQPQHF. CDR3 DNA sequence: TGTGCCAGCAGCCAAGAGGTTACAGGGGGTCAGCCCCAGCATTTT.

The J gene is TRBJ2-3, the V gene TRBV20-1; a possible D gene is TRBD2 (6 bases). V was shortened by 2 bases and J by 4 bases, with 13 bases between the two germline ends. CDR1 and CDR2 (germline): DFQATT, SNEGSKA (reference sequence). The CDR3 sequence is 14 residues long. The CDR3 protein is CSARKHRGSDTQYF. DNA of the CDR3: TGCAGTGCTAGAAAGCATCGGGGGTCAGATACGCAGTATTTT.